This entry lists 12 T cell receptor beta chains sequenced from one sample in a study of shared T cell receptors in the human thymus. TCRdb keeps only in-frame clones here, not all; method: immunoSEQ multiplex PCR. Of about 500,000 clones in the sample, about 84% were seen once. These data were likewise used in another study, on human thymus T cells.

Sequenced sample: thymocytes. Source of these receptors: a boy younger than two with a congenital heart defect.

This clone was seen a single time. V gene TRBV27 combines with J gene TRBJ1-3; 10 positions match TRBD1. The germline CDR1 and CDR2 sequences are MNHEY and SMNVEV (reference sequence). The V gene end was trimmed by 3 bases and the J gene end by 8 bases; junction bases not matched to a gene: 4. The CDR3 totals 14 residues. The DNA for the CDR3 is TGTGCCAGCAGTTTGACAGGGGGCAGGGACACCATATATTTT. Amino acid sequence: CASSLTGGRDTIYF.

The chain combines TRBV28 with TRBJ1-3; D is unclear. CDR1 and CDR2 from the germline V gene are MDHEN and SYDVKM. V was shortened by 7 bases and J by 4 bases, with 14 bases between the two germline ends. The CDR3 runs 14 residues. CDR3: CASTGNGYGNTIYF. CDR3 bases: TGTGCCAGCACGGGTAACGGTTACGGAAACACCATATATTTT.

This chain links TRBV27 with TRBJ2-7; 8 nucleotides match TRBD1. The ends lost 4 bases at V and 3 bases at J; junction bases unmatched: 5. The CDR3 is made up of 14 amino acids. The germline V gene encodes CDR1 MNHEY and CDR2 SMNVEV (reference sequence). The CDR3 sequence is CASSSTGQGYEQYF. The CDR3 DNA reads TGTGCCAGCAGTTCAACCGGACAGGGCTACGAGCAGTACTTC.

The rearrangement links TRBV11-2 to TRBJ2-5, with 10 bases lining up with TRBD2. The CDR3 has 17 residues. The trim removed 3 bases at V and 5 bases at J, leaving 12 bases unmatched. Germline V gene data show CDR1 as SGHAT and CDR2 as FQNNGV. The CDR3 DNA reads as TGTGCCAGCAGCTTTCAGCGGGAGGGCCCTTTCCCTGAGACCCAGTACTTC. Protein: CASSFQREGPFPETQYF. Complete variable domain (other parts from reference TRBV11-2 and TRBJ2-5): EAGVAQSPRYKIIEKRQSVAFWCNPISGHATLYWYQQILGQGPKLLIQFQNNGVVDDSQLPKDRFSAERLKGVDSTLKIQPAKLEDSAVYLCASSFQREGPFPETQYFGPGTRLLVL.

The gene calls are TRBV6-1 and TRBJ2-3; TRBD2 aligns across 10 bases. This CDR3 has 16 residues. Unmatched junction bases numbered 9, after V lost 3 bases and J lost 6 bases. Germline CDR1 reads MNHNS; CDR2 reads SASEGT. CDR3 nucleotides: TGTGCCAGCAGTGAGGAGGGACTAGCGTTCGGGGATACGCAGTATTTT. Protein sequence: CASSEEGLAFGDTQYF.

The chain combines TRBV7-6 with TRBJ2-5; tentative D call: TRBD1 (6 bases). The V end was cut by 5 bases, the J end by 4 bases, with 14 bases between. This CDR3 spans 14 amino acids. Germline V gene sequence: CDR1 SGHVS, CDR2 FNYEAQ. The DNA for the CDR3 is TGTGCCAGCAGCCTGACACAGGGTGGAGAGACCCAGTACTTC. It yields the protein CASSLTQGGETQYF.

The chain carries TRBV4-2 and TRBJ2-3, with D possibly TRBD1 on 5 matching bases. Trimming shortened V by 0 bases and J by 6 bases, and 10 bases separated the two germline ends. This CDR3 spans 14 amino acids. In germline, CDR1 is LGHNA, CDR2 YNFKEQ. DNA of the CDR3: TGTGCCAGCAGCCAAGATAGGGGCCAGGATACGCAGTATTTT. Amino acids: CASSQDRGQDTQYF.

The chain carries TRBV29-1 and TRBJ2-3; 12 positions agree with TRBD1. CDR3 size: 14 residues. Germline-derived CDR1 and CDR2 are SQVTM and ANQGSEA. Trimming took 6 bases from V and 6 from J; bases not matched to a gene: 7. Written as DNA, the CDR3 is TGCAGCGTCCCCGGGACAGGGGGCCGGGATACGCAGTATTTT. It specifies CSVPGTGGRDTQYF.

The rearrangement uses TRBV6-4 and TRBJ2-1; TRBD2 aligns across 13 bases. Looked up from germline, CDR1 is MRHNA and CDR2 is SNTAGT. This CDR3 has 15 residues. V lost 4 bases to trimming and J lost 10 bases; unmatched junction nucleotides: 7. CDR3: CASSGGLAGSGEQFF. CDR3 in DNA: TGTGCCAGCAGTGGGGGACTAGCGGGATCTGGGGAGCAGTTCTTC.

This clone occurred a few times. This sequence joins TRBV18 and TRBJ1-4; the D gene is possibly TRBD1 (5 bases). With 2 bases removed from V and 6 bases from J, the gap between germline ends came to 10 bases. From germline, CDR1 is KGHSH and CDR2 LQKENI. The CDR3 is 14 amino acids. The DNA of the CDR3 is TGTGCCAGCTCACCATCCTCGACAGATGAAAAACTGTTTTTT. Residues: CASSPSSTDEKLFF.

V is TRBV28 and J is TRBJ1-4; TRBD1 aligns across 8 bases. V dropped 3 bases and J dropped 0; count of bases not matched to a gene: 12. Germline lookup yields CDR1 MDHEN and CDR2 SYDVKM. The CDR3 is made up of 19 amino acids. The CDR3 region is CASSFSHRGFPTTNEKLFF. CDR3 nucleotide sequence: TGTGCCAGCAGTTTTTCCCACAGGGGGTTCCCCACAACTAATGAAAAACTGTTTTTT.

The CDR3 sequence: CASSPLALHSYEQYF. In DNA, the CDR3 is TGTGCCAGCAGTCCTCTAGCGTTACACTCCTACGAGCAGTACTTC. V is TRBV7-2 and J is TRBJ2-7; tentatively, D is TRBD2 (6 bases). The ends were cut back, 6 bases at V and 0 bases at J, with 15 bases in the middle. This CDR3 has 15 residues. Germline V gene data show CDR1 as SGHTA and CDR2 as FQGNSA.